This is a list of T cell receptor beta chains from one sample in a study of blood T cells in healthy people across ages. Using its own MiXCR run on the 5' RACE reads, TCRdb lists one record per CDR3 protein. Of 700,000 or so distinct CDR3 sequences in the sample, 22% were seen once. Sequenced: blood. These receptor sequences come from a man between 65 and 85 years old in good health. Both conserved end residues are part of each CDR3. A D gene is named only where the DNA matches it firmly. Expanded clones are given a class, and other clones once, few, many or no size at all.

v_gene	d_gene	abundance	j_gene	CDR3nt	CDR3aa
TRBV7-9	.	many	TRBJ1-1	TGTGCCAGCAGCCCGGACATGCAGAACACTGAAGCTTTCTTT	CASSPDMQNTEAFF
TRBV5-1	.	.	TRBJ2-5	TGCGCCAGCAGCGTACTCGGGACCCAAGAGACCCAGTACTTC	CASSVLGTQETQYF
TRBV7-2	TRBD2	many	TRBJ2-1	TGTGCCAGCAGCCCCAGTGGACTAGCGTACAATGAGCAGTTCTTC	CASSPSGLAYNEQFF
TRBV6-5	TRBD2	.	TRBJ2-1	TGTGCCAGCAGTTACGAGGGAGGGAGAGGGCAGTTCTTC	CASSYEGGRGQFF
TRBV5-1	.	.	TRBJ2-3	TGCGCCAGCAGCTTCGGCAGTTTGAGAGATACGCAGTATTTT	CASSFGSLRDTQYF
TRBV6-5	.	.	TRBJ2-3	TGTGCCAGCAGTTACGGCCTAACGACAGATACGCAGTATTTT	CASSYGLTTDTQYF
TRBV11-2	.	many	TRBJ1-2	TGTGCCAGCAGCTTAGCGACTTCCACGGGAAACTATGGCTACACCTTC	CASSLATSTGNYGYTF
TRBV20-1	TRBD2	.	TRBJ2-3	TGCAGTGCTAAGGGAAGTAGCGGGGGGTCAGATACGCAGTATTTT	CSAKGSSGGSDTQYF
TRBV11-2	TRBD1	few	TRBJ2-3	TGTGCCAGCAGCCCAGTAGGGGGCAAAGCAGATACGCAGTATTTT	CASSPVGGKADTQYF
TRBV27	TRBD1	.	TRBJ2-1	TGTGCCAGCACCCGGGACAGGGGGGATTGGAATGAGCAGTTCTTC	CASTRDRGDWNEQFF
TRBV5-1	.	.	TRBJ2-3	TGCGCCAGCAGCTGGAGGGTAGCGGGCACAGATACGCAGTATTTT	CASSWRVAGTDTQYF
TRBV7-2	.	.	TRBJ2-5	TGTGCCAGCAGCTTAGGACGGAAGGGAGCCCAAGAGACCCAGTACTTC	CASSLGRKGAQETQYF
TRBV25-1	.	.	TRBJ1-2	TGTGCCAGCAGTGAATTGGGGGGTTATGGCTACACCTTC	CASSELGGYGYTF
TRBV6-1	TRBD1	.	TRBJ2-1	TGTGCCAGCAGTAAGCCAGGACAGGGGGCGGGGAATGAGCAGTTCTTC	CASSKPGQGAGNEQFF
TRBV12-3/TRBV12-4	.	.	TRBJ2-1	TGTGCCAGTATATCTTGGGGGGTTGGCGATGAGCAGTTCTTC	CASISWGVGDEQFF
TRBV27	.	few	TRBJ2-7	TGTGCCAGCAGTTTGGTGGGCTCGAGCTCCTACGAGCAGTACTTC	CASSLVGSSSYEQYF
TRBV7-2	TRBD1	.	TRBJ1-2	TGTGCCAGCAGCTTAGCGGGTCGGGCAGTACAGGGGAGACGGGGCTACACCTTC	CASSLAGRAVQGRRGYTF
TRBV5-1	.	few	TRBJ2-3	TGCGCCAGCAGCTTGTGGACTGTGGATACGCAGTATTTT	CASSLWTVDTQYF
TRBV6-1	.	few	TRBJ1-2	TGTGCCAGCGACGCCGGGGGCTATGGCTACACCTTC	CASDAGGYGYTF
TRBV24-1	.	.	TRBJ2-5	TGTGCCACCAGTGATCCTTTACCGGTGGGTTCGGTAGAGACCCAGTACTTC	CATSDPLPVGSVETQYF
TRBV3-1	.	.	TRBJ1-5	TGTGCCAGCAGCGCCCCGGGGGGAGGCAATCAGCCCCAGCATTTT	CASSAPGGGNQPQHF
TRBV28	.	.	TRBJ2-3	TGTGCCAGCAGTTTGGCCTTAAGGGGAGATACGCAGTATTTT	CASSLALRGDTQYF
TRBV7-2	.	many	TRBJ2-4	TGTGCCAGCAGCCCGGAGGGGGCAGCCAAAAACATTCAGTACTTC	CASSPEGAAKNIQYF
TRBV7-2	TRBD2	.	TRBJ2-1	TGTGCCAGCAGCTTAGTAGCGGGGGTCTCCTACAATGAGCAGTTCTTC	CASSLVAGVSYNEQFF
TRBV28	TRBD2	few	TRBJ2-1	TGTGCCAGCAGCGGACTAGCGGGGCTTGGGAATGAGCAGTTCTTC	CASSGLAGLGNEQFF
TRBV7-2	.	many	TRBJ1-2	TGTGCCAGCACCAATGGGCAGAGGGCAGGTGGCTACACCTTC	CASTNGQRAGGYTF
TRBV28	.	.	TRBJ1-4	TGTGCCAGCAGCTCAAATGGGCTGTTCTCTAATGAAAAACTGTTTTTT	CASSSNGLFSNEKLFF
TRBV20-1	TRBD1	few	TRBJ1-4	TGCAGTGCTCTTCGACAGGGAGTTAATGAAAAACTGTTTTTT	CSALRQGVNEKLFF
TRBV12-3/TRBV12-4	.	few	TRBJ1-2	TGTGCCAGCAGTTTGGGCAGGGATTTGGACGGCGAGGGCTACACCTTC	CASSLGRDLDGEGYTF
TRBV7-7	TRBD2	few	TRBJ2-5	TGTGCCAGCAGCGAAGGGACTAACTTTGTGACCCAGTACTTC	CASSEGTNFVTQYF
TRBV5-1	TRBD2	.	TRBJ2-1	TGCGCCAGCAGCGGCGGGACTAGCTGGAATGAGCAGTTCTTC	CASSGGTSWNEQFF
TRBV11-2	.	.	TRBJ2-1	TGTGCCAGCAGCTTAGTTCTAGTTCCCAATGAGCAGTTCTTC	CASSLVLVPNEQFF
TRBV6-2/TRBV6-3	.	.	TRBJ1-5	TGTGCCAGCAGTTACGGGAGACAGCCCCAGCATTTT	CASSYGRQPQHF
TRBV2	TRBD2	.	TRBJ2-7	TGTGCCAGCAGTGCAGGACTAGCGAGCTACGAGCAGTACTTC	CASSAGLASYEQYF
TRBV27	TRBD1	.	TRBJ2-1	TGTGCCAGCACTCCTCGGTGGGCAGGGGGCAATGAGCAGTTCTTC	CASTPRWAGGNEQFF
TRBV29-1	.	few	TRBJ2-5	TGCAGCGCCTACACTCGAGCGCAAGAGACCCAGTACTTC	CSAYTRAQETQYF
TRBV6-6	.	.	TRBJ2-2	TGTGCCAGCACGGATGTTAATCGATTTGCCGGGGAGCTGTTTTTT	CASTDVNRFAGELFF
TRBV15	TRBD1	.	TRBJ2-1	TGTGCCACCACCTTCCGGGACAGGGTATTCTACAATGAGCAGTTCTTC	CATTFRDRVFYNEQFF
TRBV6-2/TRBV6-3	.	few	TRBJ2-1	TGTGCCAGCAGTTACGAACTGAGTAACTCCTACAATGAGCAGTTCTTC	CASSYELSNSYNEQFF
TRBV18	.	.	TRBJ2-2	TGTGCCAGCTCGCCAGTACGCCAGGGACGGGGGAACACCGGGGAGCTGTTTTTT	CASSPVRQGRGNTGELFF
TRBV10-3	TRBD2	few	TRBJ2-5	TGTGCCATCAGTGAGTCACCGGGAGGCGAGCAAGAGACCCAGTACTTC	CAISESPGGEQETQYF
TRBV29-1	.	.	TRBJ2-1	TGCAGCGTTGTGAGACTAGGCGTTGGTGAGCAGTTCTTC	CSVVRLGVGEQFF
TRBV7-2	.	few	TRBJ1-4	TGTGCCAGCAGCTCGAGGGTCGGTATTAATGAAAAACTGTTTTTT	CASSSRVGINEKLFF
TRBV5-1	TRBD2	.	TRBJ2-5	TGCGCCAGCAGCTTGATGAGACTAGCAGAAGAGACCCAGTACTTC	CASSLMRLAEETQYF
TRBV4-1	TRBD1	many	TRBJ2-7	TGCGCCAGTAAAGGGACAGAGAGCTCCTACGAGCAGTACTTC	CASKGTESSYEQYF
TRBV5-1	.	.	TRBJ2-1	TGCGCCAGCAGCTTGGCCCCTAGATACGAGCAGTTCTTC	CASSLAPRYEQFF
TRBV12-3/TRBV12-4	.	.	TRBJ1-1	TGTGCCAGCGCACTTCCAAACACTGAAGCTTTCTTT	CASALPNTEAFF
TRBV19	.	few	TRBJ2-3	TGTGCCAGTAGTATTTCCCGAAGCACAGATACGCAGTATTTT	CASSISRSTDTQYF
TRBV11-2	.	.	TRBJ2-1	TGTGCCAGCAGCTTAGGGGCAGTTCCGGACAATGAGCAGTTCTTC	CASSLGAVPDNEQFF
TRBV7-8	.	many	TRBJ2-2	TGTGCCAGCAGCTTGCCGGCCCGCGGGTACACCGGGGAGCTGTTTTTT	CASSLPARGYTGELFF
TRBV7-6	.	few	TRBJ2-3	TGTGCCTCGGGGACGGAGTATACGCAGTATTTT	CASGTEYTQYF
TRBV6-5	.	.	TRBJ2-7	TGTGCCAGCAGTTTTGGACGGCTGCAGTACTTC	CASSFGRLQYF
TRBV7-2	TRBD2	.	TRBJ2-1	TGTGCCAGCAGCCCTAGCGGGACGTCCTACAATGAGCAGTTCTTC	CASSPSGTSYNEQFF